Following are 2 T cell receptor beta chains from one sample sequenced in a study of beta chain features in type 1 diabetes. The study's findings and limits: In all four CD4+ subsets, TCRB CDR3 length was significantly, moderately reduced in type 1 diabetes.

TCRB transcripts that were expressed got sequenced, as all of the isolated RNA had been reverse transcribed. The protocol was immunoSEQ multiplex PCR, while the TCRdb copy is restricted to in-frame clones and leaves out a portion. In the table there are 550,000 to 850,000 clones, roughly an eighth of which are singletons. These receptors' antigens are unknown. The sequenced sample was naive CD4+ T cells from blood. These receptors all stem from a man aged 18-30 years with type 1 diabetes.

This clone was observed a handful of times. The genes are TRBV10-3 and TRBJ2-6; possibly TRBD1 or TRBD2 for D (6 bases each). CDR1 is ENHRY, CDR2 SYGVKD, per germline. This CDR3 is 16 amino acids long. Trimming left V 3 bases short and J 1 base short, with 10 bases between. CDR3 sequence reads: CAISETGTSGANVLTF. DNA of the CDR3: TGTGCCATCAGTGAAACAGGGACTTCTGGGGCCAACGTCCTGACTTTC.

The rearrangement links TRBV27 to TRBJ1-3; TRBD1 might be the D (5 bases). Per the germline V gene, CDR1 is MNHEY and CDR2 is SMNVEV (reference sequence). This CDR3 has 14 residues. The V gene lost 3 bases and the J gene lost 4 bases, with 10 bases spanning the gap. In DNA form, the CDR3 reads TGTGCCAGCAGTTTGGTAGGGGACGGAAACACCATATATTTT. It encodes CASSLVGDGNTIYF.